These 32 T cell receptor beta chains originate from one sample sequenced in a study of CD8+CD57+ T cells in acquired aplastic anemia. Profiles of TCR beta VDJ and CDR3 were generated from a genomic DNA template. TCRdb analysed the reads with MiXCR anew, one entry per CDR3 protein. Of approximately 170,000 distinct CDR3 sequences in the sample, about 60% are singletons; the top ten hold 45% to 55%. Sequenced input: sorted CD4+, CD8+, or CD8+CD57+ T cells (not recorded which) from PBMCs. The receptors were gathered from a human donor in good health.

The rearrangement links TRBV12-3 or TRBV12-4 to TRBJ2-2; D remains unclear. V was shortened by 2 bases and J by 0 bases, with 1 base between the two germline ends. CDR3 length equals 13 residues. CDR3 DNA: TGTGCCAGCAGTTTACCGAACACCGGGGAGCTGTTTTTT. It yields the protein CASSLPNTGELFF.

The V and J genes are TRBV10-3 and TRBJ2-6, with TRBD1 matching 7 bases. Germline assignment: CDR1 ENHRY and CDR2 SYGVKD. With 3 bases clipped from V and 1 base from J, the junction kept 12 bases outside the gene matches. CDR3 size: 19 residues. The CDR3 sequence: CAISDLNRQGSSGANVLTF. CDR3 nucleotides: TGTGCCATCAGTGACCTGAATAGACAGGGAAGTTCTGGGGCCAACGTCCTGACTTTC.

V usage is TRBV10-2 and J usage is TRBJ1-1, with unresolved D. The ends were cut back, 4 bases at V and 6 bases at J, with 3 bases in the middle. CDR1 and CDR2 from the germline V gene are WSHSY and SAAADI. The CDR3 length is 10 residues. In DNA form, the CDR3 reads TGCGCCAGCAGTGGGGCTGAAGCTTTCTTT. This encodes CASSGAEAFF.

This chain joins TRBV10-2 and TRBJ2-7; D perhaps matches TRBD1 (5 bases). This CDR3 region has 14 residues. CDR1 WSHSY and CDR2 SAAADI come from the germline V gene. V was shortened by 3 bases and J by 4 bases, with 13 bases between the two germline ends. This CDR3 is CASSDQGEGYEQYF. In nucleotides, the CDR3 is TGCGCCAGCAGTGACCAAGGGGAAGGGTACGAGCAGTACTTC.

The chain carries TRBV10-3 and TRBJ2-1; TRBD1 is a possible D gene (6 bases). Trimming left V 2 bases short and J 3 bases short, with 11 bases between. CDR1 is ENHRY, CDR2 SYGVKD, per germline. The CDR3 extends over 15 amino acids. The CDR3 reads CAISEGHRDYNEQFF. The CDR3 coding sequence is TGTGCCATCAGTGAGGGGCACAGGGACTACAATGAGCAGTTCTTC.

This chain joins TRBV30 and TRBJ1-1; TRBD1 might be the D (5 bases). Per germline, CDR1 GTSNPN and CDR2 SVGIG (reference sequence). The CDR3 covers 14 residues. V dropped 3 bases and J dropped 1 base, with 12 bases sitting between them. CDR3 in DNA: TGTGCCTGGAGCCCCGGGACGGGGAACACTGAAGCTTTCTTT. Its translation: CAWSPGTGNTEAFF.

The genes are TRBV27 and TRBJ1-2, with a weak D call TRBD1 (6 bases). The CDR3 spans 15 residues. The germline CDR1 and CDR2 sequences are MNHEY and SMNVEV (reference sequence). With 1 base removed from V and 6 bases from J, the gap between germline ends came to 15 bases. CDR3 sequence (DNA): TGTGCCAGCAGTTTATGGGGGGGCGCAGTTAATGGCTACACCTTC. Translated: CASSLWGGAVNGYTF.

On this clonotype itself: This likely comes from a read error, as the CDR3 has no conserved phenylalanine or tryptophan at its end. The J gene is TRBJ2-7, the V gene TRBV29-1; D is ambiguous. This CDR3 is 13 amino acids long. Looked up from germline, CDR1 is SQVTM and CDR2 is ANQGSEA. The CDR3 DNA sequence: TGCAGCGTTGTGGAGACCCGGTCCTACGGGCAGTACTCC. This gives the protein CSVVETRSYGQYS.

The gene calls are TRBV24-1 and TRBJ1-2; D remains unclear. Trimming left V 2 bases short and J 4 bases short, with 7 bases between. Germline CDR1 KGHDR, CDR2 SFDVKD. The CDR3 runs 13 residues. This CDR3 reads CATSDSNSYGYTF. DNA of the CDR3: TGTGCCACCAGTGATTCAAACAGCTATGGCTACACCTTC.

V usage is TRBV15 and J usage is TRBJ2-1, with 8 bases identical to TRBD2. Unmatched junction bases numbered 5, after V lost 5 bases and J lost 5 bases. The CDR3 length is 14 residues. CDR1 is LNHNV, CDR2 YYDKDF, per germline (reference sequence). In nucleotides, the CDR3 is TGTGCCACCAGCGGGGGACTAGGTAACAATGAGCAGTTCTTC. This sequence encodes CATSGGLGNNEQFF.

V and J are TRBV5-1 and TRBJ2-7; no clear D gene. The germline gives CDR1 SGHRS, CDR2 YFSETQ. V shed 0 bases and J shed 3 bases, with 10 bases lying between them. This CDR3 spans 14 amino acids. CDR3 residues: CASSLAPERYEQYF. In DNA, the CDR3 is TGCGCCAGCAGCTTGGCCCCAGAGCGCTACGAGCAGTACTTC.

The chain couples TRBV10-2 to TRBJ2-1; D perhaps matches TRBD2 (5 bases). In germline, CDR1 is WSHSY, CDR2 SAAADI. The CDR3 runs 13 residues. Deletions cut 6 bases from V and 0 bases from J, with 6 bases between. In DNA form, the CDR3 reads TGCGCCAGCAGGGCGGGCTCCTACAATGAGCAGTTCTTC. The encoded protein is CASRAGSYNEQFF.

The count of this clonotype is one. The chain recombines TRBV12-3 or TRBV12-4 with TRBJ1-1; possible D gene TRBD1, 6 bases. Trimming shortened V by 2 bases and J by 11 bases, and 12 bases separated the two germline ends. This CDR3 contains 12 residues. This chain's CDR3 is CASSLTGGGAFF. The DNA of the CDR3 is TGTGCCAGCAGTTTAACCGGGGGCGGGGCTTTCTTT.

The chain links TRBV5-1 to TRBJ1-1; 10 bases map to TRBD1. The CDR3 has 16 residues. J gave up 5 bases and V 6 bases, and 13 bases lay outside the gene matches. Germline V lookup: CDR1 SGHRS, CDR2 YFSETQ. The CDR3 spells CASTSGQGPGGTEAFF. The CDR3 DNA follows: TGCGCCAGCACCTCGGGACAGGGGCCAGGTGGAACTGAAGCTTTCTTT.

About this clonotype itself: An end of the junction does not agree with germline; a read error may underlie this. The chain combines TRBV7-7 with TRBJ1-5; D is ambiguous. The germline V gene has CDR1 SSHAT and CDR2 FNYEAQ (reference sequence). This CDR3 region has 15 residues. CDR3: CASSLAAKENQPQHF. The CDR3 region has the DNA TGTGCTAGCAGCTTAGCGGCAAAGGAGAATCAGCCCCAGCATTTT.

The CDR3 DNA sequence: TGTGCCACCCAAAGGAGCGCGAGGAATGAGCAGTTCTTC. Translating gives CATQRSARNEQFF. The rearrangement joins TRBV6-6 to TRBJ2-1; D is unresolved. This CDR3 is built from 13 residues. From germline, CDR1 is MNHNY and CDR2 SVGAGI (reference sequence). Trimming removed 10 bases from V and 7 bases from J, with 17 bases in between.

The rearrangement links TRBV5-6 to TRBJ2-1, with unresolved D. The DNA end lines up better with TRBJ2-7; the J call may be wrong. CDR3 size: 15 residues. In germline, CDR1 is SGHDT, CDR2 YYEEEE. This chain's CDR3 is CASSLYGPTAYEQYF. For the CDR3, the DNA is TGTGCCAGCAGCTTGTACGGACCTACGGCCTACGAGCAGTACTTC.

This clonotype has only a few counts. The chain combines TRBV7-9 with TRBJ1-1; D might be TRBD1 (5 bases). The V end was cut by 5 bases, the J end by 7 bases, with 17 bases between. This CDR3 comprises 14 residues. The germline V gene encodes CDR1 SEHNR and CDR2 FQNEAQ (reference sequence). The CDR3 region has the DNA TGTGCCAGCAGCCCGGTTGTGGGGGGAGGTGAAGCTTTCTTT. Its protein is CASSPVVGGGEAFF.

This clonotype was seen a handful of times. J is TRBJ2-1 and V is TRBV9; 7 nucleotides line up with TRBD2. Germline V gives CDR1 SGDLS, CDR2 YYNGEE. The CDR3 covers 17 residues. Unmatched junction bases numbered 18, after V lost 0 bases and J lost 12 bases. CDR3 nucleotide sequence: TGTGCCAGCAGCGTAGGCCTAGCGGTCCAGCCCGCAGATACGCAGTTCTTC. This sequence encodes CASSVGLAVQPADTQFF.

Of note for this clonotype: A much larger clone differs by one base, so this may be a read error. The chain employs TRBV20-1 and TRBJ2-1, with 10 bases identical to TRBD2. Germline CDR1 is DFQATT and CDR2 is SNEGSKA (reference sequence). The CDR3 sequence is 21 residues long. The V gene end was trimmed by 0 bases and the J gene end by 0 bases; junction bases not matched to a gene: 17. CDR3 nucleotides: TGCAGTGCTAGAGATCGGGGCCGGATTAGCGGGAGGCCTAGCTCCTACAATGAGCAGTTCTTC. Its translation: CSARDRGRISGRPSSYNEQFF.

The chain is built from TRBV7-9 and TRBJ1-1; D is ambiguous. Germline CDR1 and CDR2: SEHNR and FQNEAQ (reference sequence). This CDR3 is built from 12 residues. V shed 3 bases and J shed 7 bases, with 9 bases lying between them. This chain's CDR3 is CASSFGSSEAFF. The CDR3 DNA sequence: TGTGCCAGCAGCTTCGGATCAAGTGAAGCTTTCTTT. The variable domain in full, with the rest retrieved from reference TRBV7-9 and TRBJ1-1, is DTGVSQNPRHKITKRGQNVTFRCDPISEHNRLYWYRQTLGQGPEFLTYFQNEAQLEKSRLLSDRFSAERPKGSFSTLEIQRTEQGDSAMYLCASSFGSSEAFFGQGTRLTVV.

This clonotype was counted at least ten times. The chain is built from TRBV10-2 and TRBJ1-2; no definite D call. CDR1 and CDR2 (germline): WSHSY, SAAADI. V was shortened by 3 bases and J by 4 bases, with 6 bases between the two germline ends. CDR3 length: 12 amino acids. The CDR3 is CASSEPSYGYTF. The CDR3, as DNA: TGCGCCAGCAGTGAACCTTCCTATGGCTACACCTTC.

This clonotype was seen more than once but under ten times. The chain couples TRBV5-4 to TRBJ2-7; D may correspond to TRBD1 or TRBD2 (5 bases each). V gave up 5 bases and J gave up 3 bases, with 15 bases separating them. In germline, CDR1 is SGHNT, CDR2 YYREEE (reference sequence). The CDR3 length is 14 residues. The CDR3 is CASRVWVGDYEQYF. As DNA, the CDR3 is TGTGCCAGCAGGGTCTGGGTGGGGGACTACGAGCAGTACTTC.

The chain employs TRBV2 and TRBJ1-6; a possible D gene is TRBD1 (6 bases). The germline V gene encodes CDR1 SNHLY and CDR2 FYNNEI. This CDR3 contains 13 residues. V was pared by 10 bases and J by 7 bases, with 14 bases between. CDR3 amino acids: CAIGGGVNSPLHF. The CDR3 region has the DNA TGTGCCATCGGGGGCGGGGTGAATTCACCCCTCCACTTT.

The chain employs TRBV29-1 and TRBJ2-3; the D call may be TRBD1 or TRBD2 (5 bases each). The length of the CDR3 is 12 residues. Germline V gene data show CDR1 as SQVTM and CDR2 as ANQGSEA. The CDR3 DNA is TGCAGTGTCGGGGACGGCACAGATACGCAGTATTTT. Encoded protein: CSVGDGTDTQYF.

This clonotype was found many times. The chain recombines TRBV11-3 with TRBJ2-7; TRBD1 or TRBD2 may be the D gene (6 bases each). The CDR3 sequence is 15 residues long. Trimming removed 1 base from V and 4 bases from J, with 14 bases in between. Germline CDR1 SGHNT, CDR2 YENEEA. For the CDR3, the DNA is TGTGCCAGCAGCTTAGCATCTTGGGGGGCGTACGAGCAGTACTTC. Translated, it gives CASSLASWGAYEQYF. Based on the CDR3 plus reference TRBV11-3 and TRBJ2-7, the full variable domain is EAGVVQSPRYKIIEKKQPVAFWCNPISGHNTLYWYLQNLGQGPELLIRYENEEAVDDSQLPKDRFSAERLKGVDSTLKIQPAELGDSAVYLCASSLASWGAYEQYFGPGTRLTVT.

This clonotype was picked up many times. This chain connects TRBV2 to TRBJ2-5, with TRBD2 matching over 7 bases. V was pared by 8 bases and J by 3 bases, with 9 bases of the junction left unmatched. The CDR3 extends over 14 amino acids. Germline CDR1 and CDR2: SNHLY and FYNNEI. The CDR3 DNA reads as TGTGCCAGCTGGCTAGCGGAGTCTAAAGAGACCCAGTACTTC. It encodes CASWLAESKETQYF.

V gene TRBV6-4 combines with J gene TRBJ1-1; D is unresolved. This CDR3 has 13 amino acids. The V end was cut by 3 bases, the J end by 3 bases, with 8 bases between. CDR1 and CDR2 from the germline V gene are MRHNA and SNTAGT. The CDR3 spells CASSEGRYTEAFF. The CDR3 DNA sequence: TGTGCCAGCAGTGAAGGCAGGTACACTGAAGCTTTCTTT.

The V gene is TRBV19, the J gene TRBJ1-3; D is undetermined. Germline V gives CDR1 LNHDA, CDR2 SQIVND (reference sequence). The CDR3 runs 11 residues. Trimming shortened V by 7 bases and J by 4 bases, and 5 bases separated the two germline ends. The CDR3 protein is CASKTGNTIYF. In DNA, the CDR3 is TGTGCCAGTAAGACAGGAAACACCATATATTTT.

The chain uses TRBV20-1 and TRBJ2-7, with D perhaps matching TRBD2 (5 bases). The CDR3 runs 15 residues. Germline assignment: CDR1 DFQATT and CDR2 SNEGSKA (reference sequence). Trimming stripped 7 bases from V and 1 base from J, with 20 bases between. The CDR3 protein is CSVRKEGGLSYEQYF. In DNA, the CDR3 is TGCAGTGTCAGAAAAGAGGGCGGACTGTCCTACGAGCAGTACTTC.

The sample holds a few counts of this clonotype. The chain couples TRBV4-1 to TRBJ1-2; tentative D call: TRBD1 (6 bases). CDR3 length: 13 amino acids. CDR1 is MGHRA, CDR2 YSYEKL, per germline. The V and J ends lost 4 bases and 6 bases respectively, with 12 bases between them. CDR3 sequence: CASSLQGNDGYTF. CDR3 nucleotides: TGCGCCAGCAGCCTACAGGGAAATGATGGCTACACCTTC.

The chain combines TRBV19 with TRBJ1-1; D remains unclear. The germline CDR1 and CDR2 sequences are LNHDA and SQIVND (reference sequence). Trimming left V 7 bases short and J 2 bases short, with 11 bases between. CDR3 length equals 13 residues. This chain's CDR3 is CASKAVSNTEAFF. Written as DNA, the CDR3 is TGTGCCAGTAAAGCGGTTAGTAACACTGAAGCTTTCTTT.